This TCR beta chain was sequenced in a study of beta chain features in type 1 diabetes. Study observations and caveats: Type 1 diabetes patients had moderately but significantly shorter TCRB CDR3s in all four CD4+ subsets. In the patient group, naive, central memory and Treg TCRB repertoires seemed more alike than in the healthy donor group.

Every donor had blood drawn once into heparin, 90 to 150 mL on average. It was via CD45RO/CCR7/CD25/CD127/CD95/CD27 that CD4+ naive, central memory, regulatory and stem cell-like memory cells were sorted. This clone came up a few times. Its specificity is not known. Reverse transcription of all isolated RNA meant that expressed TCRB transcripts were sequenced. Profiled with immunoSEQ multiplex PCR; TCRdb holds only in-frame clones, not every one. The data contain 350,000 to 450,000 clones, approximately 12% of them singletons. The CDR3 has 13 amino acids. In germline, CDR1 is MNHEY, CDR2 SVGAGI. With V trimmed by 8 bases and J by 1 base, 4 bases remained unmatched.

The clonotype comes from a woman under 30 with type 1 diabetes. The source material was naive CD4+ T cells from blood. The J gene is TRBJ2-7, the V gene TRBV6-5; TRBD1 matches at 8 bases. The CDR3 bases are TGTGCCAGCCTGAGACAGGGGTCCTACGAGCAGTACTTC. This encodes CASLRQGSYEQYF.